This T cell receptor (beta chain) was captured by sequencing in a study of T cells in tuberculosis. Study information: A South African cohort included IGRA-negative adolescents, latently infected IGRA-positive adolescents and adults with active tuberculosis. Study outcomes and limitations: Smaller distances to GMM-specific TCRs suggested their expansion in active tuberculosis.

Unsorted cryopreserved PBMC were sequenced, averaging around 100,000 T cells per clinical donor. Trimming left V 1 base short and J 5 bases short, with 19 bases between. CDR1 and CDR2 (germline): SGDLS, YYNGEE. The CDR3 totals 16 residues. Concerning this clone: What it binds is not known.

Generated by immunoSEQ multiplex PCR, the TCRdb table keeps only in-frame clones and is missing some. Of fewer than 45,000 clones listed, roughly 95% are singletons. This receptor was identified in a donor aged 10 to 29 with latent tuberculosis or without tuberculosis infection. The chain employs TRBV9 and TRBJ2-7; possibly TRBD2 for D (6 bases). Sequencing was carried out using PBMCs. This CDR3 is CASSVWYGGSGDEQYF. CDR3 in DNA: TGTGCCAGCAGCGTATGGTATGGGGGGAGTGGCGACGAGCAGTACTTC.